The clone carrying this T cell receptor (beta chain) was recorded at least ten times. Its specificity is not known. Primers used in a second PCR of roughly 6 to 12 cycles were a sample-barcoded 5' primer and a J-beta primer mix. TCRdb re-analysed the 5' RACE reads in MiXCR, keeping a single row per CDR3 protein. Here the sample spans 1.2 million to 1.5 million distinct CDR3 sequences, roughly 64% being singletons. There are 12 residues in the CDR3. CDR1 and CDR2 (germline): SQVTM, ANQGSEA. Between the trimmed V and J ends, which lost 3 bases and 5 bases, there was a span of 10 bases. This entry belongs to a study of blood T cells in healthy people across ages. Study-wide results and limits: Across the age range, TCR beta diversity per million T cells fell in a roughly linear way.

Roughly 9.5 milliliters of peripheral blood were drawn from each donor into EDTA-treated tubes. V is TRBV29-1 and J is TRBJ2-5; tentative D call: TRBD1 (6 bases). The receptor's source is a man between 18 and 29 years old in good health. The specimen sequenced was blood. CDR3 sequence: CSVEWGLETQYF. The CDR3 nucleotides are TGCAGCGTTGAGTGGGGGCTGGAGACCCAGTACTTC.